This T cell receptor beta chain came from a study of blood T cell repertoires in COVID-19. Study details: Whether acute or convalescent, the COVID-19 samples came from the United States, Italy and Spain. The analysed material was cDNA or gDNA that came from T cells, B-cell-depleted T cells, or PBMCs.

The authors' processing: How many nucleated cells were present was estimated from reference gene primer amplification. The assay was immunoSEQ multiplex PCR, and TCRdb's table has in-frame clones only and misses some. V and J calls and clone size are as listed in that table; D and trimming were resolved from the DNA. This table holds 270,000 or so clones, 75% to 90% found once. The CDR3 extends over 18 amino acids. V trimming: 5 bases; J trimming: 1 base; junction bases outside the gene matches: 12. CDR1 MNHEY and CDR2 SMNVEV come from the germline V gene (reference sequence). This chain links TRBV27 with TRBJ2-2, with TRBD2 identical over 8 bases. The material sequenced was peripheral blood. This clonotype was sampled from a human donor in a cohort sampled during active COVID-19. The CDR3 region is CASSRPNALAVNTGELFF. CDR3 coding DNA: TGTGCCAGCAGTCGCCCTAACGCACTAGCGGTGAACACCGGGGAGCTGTTTTTT.